This TCR beta chain was sequenced in a study of identical twins. Regarding this clonotype: Its antigen is not known.

General study results and limits: The study drew conclusions from cross-sectional statistical analysis, not from following the same donors.

Germline CDR1 reads SEHNR; CDR2 reads FQNEAQ (reference sequence). The CDR3 consists of 15 residues. V trimming: 3 bases; J trimming: 1 base; junction bases outside the gene matches: 5. TCRdb called the 5' RACE reads again in MiXCR, with one record for every CDR3 protein. Found here are hundreds of thousands of distinct CDR3 sequences, around 24% of them singletons; the top ten hold about 3%. The same sample was also studied in work on T cells expressing NK-cell markers.

This receptor was identified in a woman between 18 and 30 years old in good health. Source material: CD4+ T cells sorted from blood. This rearrangement joins TRBV7-9 to TRBJ2-5; 7 positions agree with TRBD2. CDR3 amino acids: CASSFGGRAQETQYF. CDR3 bases: TGTGCCAGCAGCTTCGGAGGGAGGGCCCAAGAGACCCAGTACTTC.